This T cell receptor beta chain was sequenced in a study of blood T cell repertoires in COVID-19. Germline assignment: CDR1 LNHDA and CDR2 SQIVND (reference sequence). V gave up 3 bases and J gave up 4 bases; unmatched junction bases: 4. The CDR3 runs to 14 residues. The repertoire was sequenced with immunoSEQ multiplex PCR; TCRdb's copy has only in-frame clones and lacks some. Among approximately 210,000 clones listed, about 91% were seen once. J is TRBJ2-7 and V is TRBV19; TRBD2 matches 9 bases. What was sequenced was peripheral blood. The sequence came from a man aged 25 to 40 with acute or convalescent COVID-19. CDR3 in amino acids: CASSISGSEYEQYF. CDR3 bases: TGTGCCAGTAGTATTAGCGGGAGTGAATACGAGCAGTACTTC.